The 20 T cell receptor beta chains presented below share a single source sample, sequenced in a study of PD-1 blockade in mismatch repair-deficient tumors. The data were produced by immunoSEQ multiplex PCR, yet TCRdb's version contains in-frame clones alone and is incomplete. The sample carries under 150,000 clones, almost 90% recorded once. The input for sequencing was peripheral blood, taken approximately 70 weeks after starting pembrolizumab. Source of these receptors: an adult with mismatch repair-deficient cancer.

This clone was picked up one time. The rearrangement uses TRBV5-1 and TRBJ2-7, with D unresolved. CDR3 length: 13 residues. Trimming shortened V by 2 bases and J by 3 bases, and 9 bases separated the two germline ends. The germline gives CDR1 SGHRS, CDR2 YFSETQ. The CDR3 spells CASSLWARYEQYF. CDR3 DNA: TGCGCCAGCAGCTTATGGGCACGCTACGAGCAGTACTTC.

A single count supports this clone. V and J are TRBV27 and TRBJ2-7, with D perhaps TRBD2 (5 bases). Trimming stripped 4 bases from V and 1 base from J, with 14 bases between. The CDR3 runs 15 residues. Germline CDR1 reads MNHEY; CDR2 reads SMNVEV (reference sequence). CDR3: CASSSELGLSYEQYF. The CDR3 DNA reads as TGTGCCAGCAGTTCAGAGTTAGGACTTTCCTACGAGCAGTACTTC.

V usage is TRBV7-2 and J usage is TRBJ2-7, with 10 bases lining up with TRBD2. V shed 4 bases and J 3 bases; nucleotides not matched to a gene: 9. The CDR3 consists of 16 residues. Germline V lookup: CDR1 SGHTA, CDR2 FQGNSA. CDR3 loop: CASSSLSGRFFYEQYF. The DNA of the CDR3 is TGTGCCAGCAGCTCCCTTAGCGGGAGGTTTTTCTACGAGCAGTACTTC.

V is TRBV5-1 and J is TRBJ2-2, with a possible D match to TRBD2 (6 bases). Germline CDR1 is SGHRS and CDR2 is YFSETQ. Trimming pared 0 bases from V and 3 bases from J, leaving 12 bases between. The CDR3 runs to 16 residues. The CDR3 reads CASSLAGSRDTGELFF. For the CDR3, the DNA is TGCGCCAGCAGCTTGGCCGGGAGTAGGGACACCGGGGAGCTGTTTTTT.

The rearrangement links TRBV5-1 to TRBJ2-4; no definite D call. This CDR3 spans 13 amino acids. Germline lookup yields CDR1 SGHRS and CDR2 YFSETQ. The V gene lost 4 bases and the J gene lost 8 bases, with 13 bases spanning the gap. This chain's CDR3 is CASSIVPEDIQYF. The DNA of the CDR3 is TGCGCCAGCAGCATCGTCCCTGAGGACATTCAGTACTTC.

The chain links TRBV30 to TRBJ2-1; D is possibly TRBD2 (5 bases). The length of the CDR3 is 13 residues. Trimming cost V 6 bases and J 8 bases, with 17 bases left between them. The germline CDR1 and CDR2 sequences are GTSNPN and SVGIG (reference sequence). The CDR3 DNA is TGTGCCTGTGGCCCAGGAGGTGTGGATGAGCAGTTCTTC. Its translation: CACGPGGVDEQFF.

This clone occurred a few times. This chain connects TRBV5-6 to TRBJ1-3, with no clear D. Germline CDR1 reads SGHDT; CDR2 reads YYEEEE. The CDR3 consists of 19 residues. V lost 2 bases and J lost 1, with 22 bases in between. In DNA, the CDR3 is TGTGCCAGCAGCTTTTCCCCGGGCCCGACAAGAAGGTCTGGAAACACCATATATTTT. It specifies CASSFSPGPTRRSGNTIYF.

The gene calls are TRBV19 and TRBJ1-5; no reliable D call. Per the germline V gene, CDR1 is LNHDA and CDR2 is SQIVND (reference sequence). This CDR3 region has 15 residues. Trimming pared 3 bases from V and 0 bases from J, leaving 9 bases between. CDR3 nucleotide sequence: TGTGCCAGTAGTATTTCGCGGAGTAGCAATCAGCCCCAGCATTTT. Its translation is CASSISRSSNQPQHF.

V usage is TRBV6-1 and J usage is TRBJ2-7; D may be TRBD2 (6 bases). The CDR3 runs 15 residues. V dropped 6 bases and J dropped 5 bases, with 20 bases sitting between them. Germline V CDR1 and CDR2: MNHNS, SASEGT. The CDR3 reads CASREPGAGMHEQYF. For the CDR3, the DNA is TGTGCCAGCAGAGAACCCGGGGCGGGAATGCACGAGCAGTACTTC.

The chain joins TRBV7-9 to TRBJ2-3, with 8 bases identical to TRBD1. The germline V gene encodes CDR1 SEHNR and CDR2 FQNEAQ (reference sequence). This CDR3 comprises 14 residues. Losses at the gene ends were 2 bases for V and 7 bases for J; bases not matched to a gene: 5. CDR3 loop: CASSLSDRGNTQYF. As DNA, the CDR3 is TGTGCCAGCAGCTTATCAGACAGGGGAAATACGCAGTATTTT.

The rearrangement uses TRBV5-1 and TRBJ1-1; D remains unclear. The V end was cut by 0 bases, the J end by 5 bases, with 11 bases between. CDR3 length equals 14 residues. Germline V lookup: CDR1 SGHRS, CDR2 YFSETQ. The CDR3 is CASSLELGWTEAFF. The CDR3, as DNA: TGCGCCAGCAGCTTGGAGTTGGGGTGGACTGAAGCTTTCTTT.

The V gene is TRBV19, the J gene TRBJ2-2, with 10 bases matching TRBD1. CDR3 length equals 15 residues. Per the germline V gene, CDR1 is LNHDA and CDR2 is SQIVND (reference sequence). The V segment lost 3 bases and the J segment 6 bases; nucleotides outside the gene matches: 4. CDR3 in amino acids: CASSMTGQGSGELFF. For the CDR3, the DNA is TGTGCCAGTAGTATGACGGGACAGGGGTCCGGGGAGCTGTTTTTT.

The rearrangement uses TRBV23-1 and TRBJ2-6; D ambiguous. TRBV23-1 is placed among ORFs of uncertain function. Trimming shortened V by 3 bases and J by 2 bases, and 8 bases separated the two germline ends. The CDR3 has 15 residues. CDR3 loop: CASSHSWAGANVLTF. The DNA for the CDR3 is TGCGCCAGCAGTCACAGCTGGGCTGGGGCCAACGTCCTGACTTTC.

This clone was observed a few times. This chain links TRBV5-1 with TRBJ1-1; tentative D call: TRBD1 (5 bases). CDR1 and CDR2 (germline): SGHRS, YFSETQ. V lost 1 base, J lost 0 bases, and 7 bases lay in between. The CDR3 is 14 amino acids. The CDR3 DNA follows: TGCGCCAGCAGCTTGACAGGCATGAACACTGAAGCTTTCTTT. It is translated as CASSLTGMNTEAFF. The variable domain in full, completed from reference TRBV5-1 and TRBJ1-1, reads KAGVTQTPRYLIKTRGQQVTLSCSPISGHRSVSWYQQTPGQGLQFLFEYFSETQRNKGNFPGRFSGRQFSNSRSEMNVSTLELGDSALYLCASSLTGMNTEAFFGQGTRLTVV.

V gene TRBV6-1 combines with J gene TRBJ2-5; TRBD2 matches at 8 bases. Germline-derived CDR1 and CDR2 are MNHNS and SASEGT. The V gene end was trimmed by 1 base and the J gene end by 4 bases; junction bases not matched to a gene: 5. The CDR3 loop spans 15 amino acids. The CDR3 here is CASSEVGGRRETQYF. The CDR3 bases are TGTGCCAGCAGTGAAGTTGGCGGGAGGAGAGAGACCCAGTACTTC.

The DNA of the CDR3 is TGTGCCAGCAGGTTTTTGGTAACAGGGGAAGAGACCCAGTACTTC. It yields the protein CASRFLVTGEETQYF. The chain couples TRBV11-2 to TRBJ2-5; 7 bases are shared with TRBD1. V lost 6 bases to trimming and J lost 3 bases; unmatched junction nucleotides: 10. CDR3 length: 15 residues. The germline V gene has CDR1 SGHAT and CDR2 FQNNGV.

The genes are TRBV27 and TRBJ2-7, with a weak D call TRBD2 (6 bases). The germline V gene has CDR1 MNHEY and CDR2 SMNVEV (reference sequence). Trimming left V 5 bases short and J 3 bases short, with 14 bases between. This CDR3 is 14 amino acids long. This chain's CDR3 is CASSPAGKHYEQYF. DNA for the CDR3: TGTGCCAGCAGTCCGGCGGGGAAACACTACGAGCAGTACTTC.

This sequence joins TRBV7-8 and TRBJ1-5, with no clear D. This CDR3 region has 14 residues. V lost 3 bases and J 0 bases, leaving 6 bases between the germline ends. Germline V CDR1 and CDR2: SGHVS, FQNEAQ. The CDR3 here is CASSLTSSNQPQHF. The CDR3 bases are TGTGCCAGCAGCTTGACATCTAGCAATCAGCCCCAGCATTTT.

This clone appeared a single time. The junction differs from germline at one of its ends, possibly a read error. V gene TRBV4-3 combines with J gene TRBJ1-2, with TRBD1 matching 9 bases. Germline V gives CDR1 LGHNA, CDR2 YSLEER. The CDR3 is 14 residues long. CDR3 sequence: CASSAQGAKYGYTF. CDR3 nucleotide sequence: TGCGCCAGCAGCGCACAGGGGGCTAAGTATGGCTACACCTTC.

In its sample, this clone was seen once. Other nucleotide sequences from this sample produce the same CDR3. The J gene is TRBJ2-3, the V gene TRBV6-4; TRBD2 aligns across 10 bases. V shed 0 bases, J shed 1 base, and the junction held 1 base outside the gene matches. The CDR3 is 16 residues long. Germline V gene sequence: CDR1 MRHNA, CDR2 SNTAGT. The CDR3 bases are TGTGCCAGCAGTGACTCCGGGACTAGCGGCACAGATACGCAGTATTTT. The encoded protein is CASSDSGTSGTDTQYF.